Sequencing of this T cell receptor (beta chain) was carried out in a study of cytomegalovirus exposure and HLA in healthy donors. Study results and limitations: Looking again later, the authors saw that most CMV-associated TCR beta chains seemed HLA-restricted. It was assumed in the presence/absence analyses that sequencing depth was roughly uniform across donors. The study designated some 180 TCR beta chains cytomegalovirus-associated. The productive fraction for most TCR beta V segments was about 90% or about 30% in an earlier analysis.

Regarding this clone: The antigen is unknown.

PCR amplification relied on 60 Vbeta primers (plus 13 Jbeta primers). Using immunoSEQ multiplex PCR, the repertoire was profiled, and TCRdb retains in-frame clones only, with some absent. Of around 150,000 clones detected, 75% appear once; the ten largest clones hold around 7.7%. Germline trimming cut 1 base from V and 2 bases from J; bases unmatched to any gene: 7. Germline V gene lookup returns CDR1 LNHNV and CDR2 YYDKDF (reference sequence). The length of the CDR3 is 17 residues. The receptor comes from a woman between 40 and 55 years old in good health and CMV-seropositive. The sequenced sample was PBMCs. This chain links TRBV15 with TRBJ2-5, with TRBD1 matching 10 bases. CDR3 loop: CATSRGRTGGRQETQYF. In DNA, the CDR3 is TGTGCCACCAGCAGAGGCCGGACAGGGGGTAGGCAAGAGACCCAGTACTTC.